One and the same sample provided the 15 T cell receptor beta chains below, sequenced in a study of cytotoxic CD8 clonotypes in ibrutinib-treated CLL. The protocol was immunoSEQ multiplex PCR, while the TCRdb copy is restricted to in-frame clones and leaves out a portion. This sample has under 300,000 clones, with roughly three quarters found just once. The sample was PBMCs, taken at disease progression, from a patient treated with ibrutinib. These TCRs come from a human donor with chronic lymphocytic leukemia.

This clone has a handful of counts. The genes are TRBV9 and TRBJ1-2, with 9 bases aligning to TRBD1. The germline gives CDR1 SGDLS, CDR2 YYNGEE. J gave up 5 bases and V 3 bases, and 8 bases lay outside the gene matches. The CDR3 extends over 15 amino acids. CDR3 residues: CASSANRGLWYGYTF. In nucleotides, the CDR3 is TGTGCCAGCAGCGCGAACAGGGGGCTGTGGTATGGCTACACCTTC.

The chain uses TRBV7-9 and TRBJ1-2; perhaps TRBD1 as D (6 bases). CDR3 length equals 15 residues. In germline, CDR1 is SEHNR, CDR2 FQNEAQ (reference sequence). Trimming shortened V by 5 bases and J by 5 bases, and 18 bases separated the two germline ends. CDR3 amino acids: CASSQPSQGPYGYTF. The CDR3 DNA follows: TGTGCCAGCAGCCAACCCTCACAGGGCCCGTATGGCTACACCTTC. The variable domain in full, with the rest retrieved from reference TRBV7-9 and TRBJ1-2, is DTGVSQNPRHKITKRGQNVTFRCDPISEHNRLYWYRQTLGQGPEFLTYFQNEAQLEKSRLLSDRFSAERPKGSFSTLEIQRTEQGDSAMYLCASSQPSQGPYGYTFGSGTRLTVV.

V usage is TRBV6-5 and J usage is TRBJ2-3; 11 nucleotides agree with TRBD2. V lost 8 bases and J lost 5; bases outside the gene matches: 6. CDR1 MNHEY and CDR2 SVGAGI come from the germline V gene. The CDR3 sequence is 14 residues long. The CDR3 sequence: CASSSGRPRDTQYF. In nucleotides, the CDR3 is TGTGCCAGCTCTAGCGGGAGGCCCAGAGATACGCAGTATTTT.

The chain is built from TRBV27 and TRBJ2-2, with D perhaps matching TRBD1 or TRBD2 (5 bases each). Trimming shortened V by 2 bases and J by 1 base, and 11 bases separated the two germline ends. This CDR3 has 16 amino acids. In germline, CDR1 is MNHEY, CDR2 SMNVEV (reference sequence). The CDR3 spells CASSLVGTQNTGELFF. The CDR3 DNA reads as TGTGCCAGCAGTTTAGTGGGGACCCAGAACACCGGGGAGCTGTTTTTT.

The V call is TRBV9, the J call TRBJ2-5, with 7 bases aligning to TRBD1. CDR1 is SGDLS and CDR2 is YYNGEE in the germline V gene. V lost 4 bases and J lost 5; bases outside the gene matches: 8. CDR3 length equals 14 residues. In DNA, the CDR3 is TGTGCCAGCAGCCTTTTACAGGGGCGGGAGACCCAGTACTTC. This sequence encodes CASSLLQGRETQYF. The whole variable domain, filled in from reference TRBV9 and TRBJ2-5, reads DSGVTQTPKHLITATGQRVTLRCSPRSGDLSVYWYQQSLDQGLQFLIQYYNGEERAKGNILERFSAQQFPDLHSELNLSSLELGDSALYFCASSLLQGRETQYFGPGTRLLVL.

The chain joins TRBV29-1 to TRBJ1-1; D not certain. The V and J ends lost 4 bases and 0 bases respectively, with 6 bases between them. CDR3 size: 12 residues. Germline V CDR1 and CDR2: SQVTM, ANQGSEA. The CDR3 sequence is CSVVLLNTEAFF. CDR3 DNA sequence: TGCAGCGTTGTATTGCTGAACACTGAAGCTTTCTTT.

The genes are TRBV28 and TRBJ2-7; 10 nucleotides match TRBD1. The V segment lost 6 bases and the J segment 5 bases; nucleotides outside the gene matches: 10. This CDR3 contains 15 residues. From germline, CDR1 is MDHEN and CDR2 SYDVKM. The CDR3 region is CASSPRTGGSHEQYF. CDR3 nucleotide sequence: TGTGCCAGCAGCCCCCGGACAGGGGGTTCCCACGAGCAGTACTTC.

This chain links TRBV7-8 with TRBJ2-3, with D maybe TRBD1 (6 bases). With 1 base removed from V and 0 bases from J, the gap between germline ends came to 11 bases. The CDR3 covers 16 residues. CDR1 and CDR2 (germline): SGHVS, FQNEAQ. The DNA for the CDR3 is TGTGCCAGCAGCTTAGAAGGGACACTCAGCACAGATACGCAGTATTTT. As protein: CASSLEGTLSTDTQYF.

V usage is TRBV5-1 and J usage is TRBJ2-1; TRBD2 agrees at 7 bases. V lost 0 bases to trimming and J lost 3 bases; unmatched junction nucleotides: 3. The CDR3 has 15 amino acids. Germline CDR1 reads SGHRS; CDR2 reads YFSETQ. The CDR3 spells CASSLAQRDYNEQFF. Here the CDR3 DNA reads TGCGCCAGCAGCTTGGCCCAGCGGGACTACAATGAGCAGTTCTTC.

The chain links TRBV19 to TRBJ1-5, with 8 bases lining up with TRBD1. The CDR3 has 15 amino acids. CDR1 and CDR2 from the germline V gene are LNHDA and SQIVND (reference sequence). V was clipped by 0 bases and J by 6 bases; unmatched bases: 4. CDR3 bases: TGTGCCAGTAGTATAGATACAGGGGGTACTCAGCCCCAGCATTTT. This codes for CASSIDTGGTQPQHF.

The chain employs TRBV18 and TRBJ1-2; tentative D call: TRBD1 (5 bases). The CDR3 contains 15 residues. V shed 1 base and J shed 4 bases, with 13 bases lying between them. Germline V gene lookup returns CDR1 KGHSH and CDR2 LQKENI. The CDR3 coding sequence is TGTGCCAGCTCACCACTTCAGGGAACCTTCTATGGCTACACCTTC. Amino acids: CASSPLQGTFYGYTF.

CDR3 residues: CASSPIQGDTIYF. The DNA for the CDR3 is TGTGCCAGCTCACCAATCCAGGGAGACACCATATATTTT. The chain recombines TRBV18 with TRBJ1-3, with a tentative D call TRBD1 (5 bases). Germline lookup yields CDR1 KGHSH and CDR2 LQKENI. Between the trimmed V and J ends, which lost 2 bases and 8 bases, there was a span of 10 bases. There are 13 residues in the CDR3.

The J gene is TRBJ2-2, the V gene TRBV11-2, with unresolved D. Trimming shortened V by 1 base and J by 3 bases, and 9 bases separated the two germline ends. Germline CDR1 reads SGHAT; CDR2 reads FQNNGV. This CDR3 comprises 15 residues. The CDR3 sequence: CASSLVGWYTGELFF. DNA of the CDR3: TGTGCCAGCAGCTTAGTAGGCTGGTACACCGGGGAGCTGTTTTTT.

The chain has TRBV15 and TRBJ2-2, with 11 bases that match TRBD1. V lost 3 bases to trimming and J lost 6 bases; unmatched junction nucleotides: 3. CDR3 length: 15 amino acids. Per germline, CDR1 LNHNV and CDR2 YYDKDF (reference sequence). The CDR3 region has the DNA TGTGCCACCAGCAGGGACAGGGGGCTTTCCGGGGAGCTGTTTTTT. Encoded protein: CATSRDRGLSGELFF.

The rearrangement uses TRBV7-3 and TRBJ2-5, with D tentatively TRBD1 or TRBD2 (5 bases each). From germline, CDR1 is SGHTA and CDR2 FQGTGA. Trimming pared 2 bases from V and 2 bases from J, leaving 15 bases between. The CDR3 loop spans 16 amino acids. The CDR3 sequence is CASSLWGRGQQETQYF. The CDR3 coding sequence is TGTGCCAGCAGCTTATGGGGCCGCGGGCAGCAAGAGACCCAGTACTTC.